This TCR beta chain was identified during a study of neurological immune-mediated disorders. Overall study findings and caveats: Across subjects, expanded clones had no CDR3 amino acid sequences in common, pointing to private repertoires in all groups.

To note about this clonotype: Its antigen is unidentified.

Germline V gives CDR1 SEHNR, CDR2 FQNEAQ (reference sequence). This CDR3 region has 15 residues. V was pared by 5 bases and J by 4 bases, with 15 bases between. Each CDR3 protein is one row after TCRdb ran MiXCR on the 5' RACE reads. The sample holds about 21,000 distinct CDR3 sequences, 5% to 7% seen once. The sample comprised CD8+ T cells from blood. The chain couples TRBV7-9 to TRBJ2-1, with D perhaps matching TRBD1 or TRBD2 (5 bases each). This clonotype was sampled from a man between 18 and 29 years old in good health. CDR3 in amino acids: CASSPRGRRYNEQFF. DNA for the CDR3: TGTGCCAGCAGCCCACGGGGCCGCAGATACAATGAGCAGTTCTTC.